This TCR beta chain was recovered during a study of somatic mutations in cytotoxic T cells in rheumatoid arthritis. Study in general: Purity of nearly 100% was reached when some V beta antibody-stained T-cell populations were flow-sorted, including V beta1+ cells sequenced for TCRB. Points from the study as a whole: Rising age went with increasing CD8+ clonality in rheumatoid arthritis patients; healthy controls showed no such increase.

Only in-frame clones appear in the TCRdb table, and some are missing; sequencing was by immunoSEQ multiplex PCR. The data hold roughly 10,000 clones, with roughly 90% observed a single time. Separation of CD4+ and CD8+ cells was performed by positive magnetic bead selection, and purity was verified by flow cytometry. Trimming at V came to 7 bases and at J to 2 bases, leaving 9 bases not matched to a gene. This CDR3 spans 15 amino acids. In germline, CDR1 is SQVTM, CDR2 ANQGSEA. A word on this clone: What it binds is not known.

Sequenced input: CD4+ T cells sorted from blood. J is TRBJ2-7 and V is TRBV29-1; 12 bases line up with TRBD2. This clonotype originated in a young woman with rheumatoid arthritis. The CDR3 DNA reads TGCAGCGCTGGAGCACCTAGCGGGAGGGCCTACGAGCAGTACTTC. Translating it yields CSAGAPSGRAYEQYF.